This is a list of T cell receptor beta chains from one sample in a study of T cells in localized non-small cell lung cancer. The table came from immunoSEQ multiplex PCR; TCRdb's copy has only in-frame clones and leaves some out. The sample lists roughly 90,000 clones, roughly 91% occurring once. Source: PBMCs, taken before any cancer treatment. The origin of the receptors is a woman aged 40 to 75 with stage II squamous cell lung carcinoma. CDR3s include the opening cysteine and the closing phenylalanine or tryptophan. Fields, in order: V gene, J gene, D gene, clone size, CDR3 protein, CDR3 DNA. D genes are given only for firm matches. Not every row has a clone size; where given, it reads once, few, many or a size class.

>TRBV5-1|TRBJ2-2|-|once
CASSLVPLKNTGELFF
TGCGCCAGCAGCTTGGTCCCACTGAAGAACACCGGGGAGCTGTTTTTT
>TRBV29-1|TRBJ2-2|-|once
CSVRWVPGELFF
TGCAGCGTCCGTTGGGTTCCCGGGGAGCTGTTTTTT
>TRBV19|TRBJ1-2|TRBD1|-
CASSISTGGNYGYTF
TGTGCCAGTAGTATCTCGACAGGGGGAAACTATGGCTACACCTTC
>TRBV19|TRBJ2-5|-|once
CASSILGPRGGETQYF
TGTGCCAGTAGTATATTGGGCCCTCGAGGAGGAGAGACCCAGTACTTC
>TRBV6-4|TRBJ1-6|-|-
CASSTHSNSPLHF
TGTGCCAGCAGCACCCATTCGAATTCACCCCTCCACTTT
>TRBV28|TRBJ1-2|TRBD1|-
CASRPRDRGHGYTF
TGTGCCAGCAGGCCCCGGGACAGGGGCCATGGCTACACCTTC
>TRBV6-1|TRBJ2-5|-|once
CASSEASETQYF
TGTGCCAGCAGTGAAGCGAGCGAGACCCAGTACTTC
>TRBV2|TRBJ1-1|-|-
CASSDRVATEAFF
TGTGCCAGCAGTGACAGGGTGGCCACTGAAGCTTTCTTT
>TRBV11-2|TRBJ2-1|-|-
CASSLLNEQFF
TGTGCCAGCAGCTTGCTCAATGAGCAGTTCTTC
>TRBV27|TRBJ2-5|-|-
CASSPTRAPRETQYF
TGTGCCAGCAGTCCGACCCGGGCCCCGAGGGAGACCCAGTACTTC
>TRBV5-1|TRBJ2-3|-|-
CASSLVDSTDTQYF
TGCGCCAGCAGCTTGGTAGACAGCACAGATACGCAGTATTTT
>TRBV19|TRBJ1-2|-|-
CASSIKDQIGYGYTF
TGTGCCAGTAGTATAAAGGACCAAATAGGGTATGGCTACACCTTC
>TRBV2|TRBJ1-2|-|-
CASIGGDYYGYTF
TGTGCCAGCATAGGAGGGGATTACTATGGCTACACCTTC
>TRBV6-6|TRBJ2-2|-|-
CASTRLANTGELFF
TGTGCCAGCACCCGCCTCGCGAACACCGGGGAGCTGTTTTTT